The rows below give T cell receptor beta chains drawn from one sample of a study of blood T cell repertoires in COVID-19. Clones were read by immunoSEQ multiplex PCR, and TCRdb kept only the in-frame ones, dropping some. The table includes some 180,000 clones, 70% to 90% detected once. Material: peripheral blood. Receptors originate from a man aged 55-75 years with active or convalescent COVID-19. Both conserved end residues are part of each CDR3. A D gene is named only where the DNA matches it firmly. Clone size is shown for a subset of rows, as once, few, many or a class of expanded clone.

CDR3nt	CDR3aa	d_gene	abundance	len	v_gene	j_gene
TGTGCCAGCAGCCCAAGGTCGGCGGGGGGCATCTATGGCTACACCTTC	CASSPRSAGGIYGYTF	.	few	16	TRBV5-4	TRBJ1-2
TGTGCCAGCAGGATAACAGCGAACACTGAAGCTTTCTTT	CASRITANTEAFF	.	.	13	TRBV6-5	TRBJ1-1
TGTGCCAGCAGCTTTTACCCTCGAGGGCTAGCGGGGCGAACAGATACGCAGTATTTT	CASSFYPRGLAGRTDTQYF	TRBD2	few	19	TRBV11-2	TRBJ2-3
TGTGCCAGCAGCCAAGATGGACAGGGTGGAGCTGAAGCTTTCTTT	CASSQDGQGGAEAFF	TRBD1	.	15	TRBV4-2	TRBJ1-1
TGTGCCAGCAGCGCGGGGCCCCAGTATTTT	CASSAGPQYF	.	.	10	TRBV5-5	TRBJ2-3
TGCGCCAGCAGCCGAGAACCAAGCGGGACCAGCTCCTACAATGAGCAGTTCTTC	CASSREPSGTSSYNEQFF	TRBD2	.	18	TRBV4-1	TRBJ2-1
TGCGCCACCTCCCAGTACGGGACAGGCCTTATGAACACTGAAGCTTTCTTT	CATSQYGTGLMNTEAFF	TRBD1	.	17	TRBV5-1	TRBJ1-1
TGTGCCAGCAGCTTGGTCAGTGGGGGTTGGACAGCAGCCAAAAACATTCAGTACTTC	CASSLVSGGWTAAKNIQYF	.	.	19	TRBV5-5	TRBJ2-4
TGCGCCAGCAGCTCACAGGGGGCCTATGGCTACACCTTC	CASSSQGAYGYTF	TRBD1	once	13	TRBV4-1	TRBJ1-2
TGTGCCAGCAGCTTGGCCACAGGGCTGGCCTACGAGCAGTACTTC	CASSLATGLAYEQYF	.	.	15	TRBV5-5	TRBJ2-7
TGTGCCAGCAGTTATCTCGTGAACACTGAAGCTTTCTTT	CASSYLVNTEAFF	.	.	13	TRBV6-5	TRBJ1-1
TGTGCCAGCAGCCTTGCCGGGACAGGTTACTACGAGCAGTACTTC	CASSLAGTGYYEQYF	TRBD1	once	15	TRBV14	TRBJ2-7
TGTGCCAGCAGCTTGATGGGACTGAGCTCCTACAATGAGCAGTTCTTC	CASSLMGLSSYNEQFF	.	.	16	TRBV5-6	TRBJ2-1
TGTGCCAGCAGTTACTCTACAGGGGCTGGAAACACCATATATTTT	CASSYSTGAGNTIYF	TRBD1	.	15	TRBV6-5	TRBJ1-3
TGTGCCAGCAGCCATACGGACAGGGCCCATGGCTACACCTTC	CASSHTDRAHGYTF	TRBD1	.	14	TRBV11-1	TRBJ1-2
TGTGCCAGCAGCGCTAATGGTGAAGCTTTCTTT	CASSANGEAFF	.	.	11	TRBV6-5	TRBJ1-1
TGTGCCAGCAGCGCCGGACAGGGCGATCGGGAAAAACTGTTTTTT	CASSAGQGDREKLFF	TRBD1	.	15	TRBV11-2	TRBJ1-4
TGCGCCAGCAGCTTGATGCCAGGGGGCGACACCTATAATTCACCCCTCCACTTT	CASSLMPGGDTYNSPLHF	TRBD1	.	18	TRBV5-1	TRBJ1-6
TGTGCCAGCATAGGGCAGGGGGACTATGGCTACACCTTC	CASIGQGDYGYTF	TRBD1	.	13	TRBV2	TRBJ1-2
TGTGCCAGCAGTTTGAGTCTCGAGACTGAAGCTTTCTTT	CASSLSLETEAFF	.	.	13	TRBV2	TRBJ1-1
TGTGCCAGCAGTGGGGACAGTGAAGAGCAGTACTTC	CASSGDSEEQYF	TRBD1	.	12	TRBV2	TRBJ2-7
TGTGCCAGCAGCTTAGAGACAGGGCGAGAGACCCAGTACTTC	CASSLETGRETQYF	TRBD1	.	14	TRBV7-9	TRBJ2-5